The clone carrying this TCR beta chain came up many times. The sample belongs to a study of human T cells and chemical hapten exposure. Time point indicated: patch test 1, 2 weeks after DPC sensitization. Treatment here: therapeutic diphenylcyclopropenone sensitization with weekly scalp DPC. The CDR3 totals 17 residues. Looked up from germline, CDR1 is SGHTA and CDR2 is FQGTGA. V shed 4 bases and J shed 2 bases, with 15 bases lying between them. Via MiXCR, TCRdb re-called the RACE reads, giving one row per CDR3 protein. In the table there are 300,000 to 400,000 distinct CDR3 sequences, under 9% of which are singletons.

The chain couples TRBV7-3 to TRBJ2-6; D is perhaps TRBD1 (6 bases). The sequenced sample was whole blood, obtained in connection with sensitization to the hapten diphenylcyclopropenone (DPC). The sequence was collected from a young woman with alopecia areata. Some clones in this sample may be carry-over from other donors' samples. CDR3 nucleotide sequence: TGTGCCAGCAGCTCCGGACAGTATCAAACTGGGGCCAACGTCCTGACTTTC. Translating it yields CASSSGQYQTGANVLTF. The variable domain in full, completed from reference TRBV7-3 and TRBJ2-6, reads GAGVSQTPSNKVTEKGKYVELRCDPISGHTALYWYRQSLGQGPEFLIYFQGTGAADDSGLPNDRFFAVRPEGSVSTLKIQRTERGDSAVYLCASSSGQYQTGANVLTFGAGSRLTVL.